This T cell receptor (beta chain) was captured by sequencing in a study of T cell responses to AZD1222 COVID-19 vaccine. Comment on this clone: The antigen remains undetermined. Relative to the germline gene, one junction end is altered; a read error may explain this.

From germline, CDR1 is SGHTA and CDR2 FQGTGA. The CDR3 has 15 amino acids. Overall study results and limits: CD4 TCRs associated with vaccination spanned spike, dominating at 160-218 and 743-854. Most donors were white British, females outnumbered males, and clonal diversity was possibly underestimated.

Method: immunoSEQ multiplex PCR; TCRdb's copy keeps in-frame clones and lacks some. The data show over 150,000 clones, around 85% seen once. The sequence was obtained from an adult in good health. The chain joins TRBV7-3 to TRBJ2-1; TRBD2 matches 10 bases. Material: peripheral blood, obtained on day 0 of MenACWY control vaccination. The CDR3: CASSLTGLASNEQFF. The CDR3 DNA sequence: TGTGCCAGCAGCCTAACGGGACTAGCGTCGAATGAGCAGTTCTTC.